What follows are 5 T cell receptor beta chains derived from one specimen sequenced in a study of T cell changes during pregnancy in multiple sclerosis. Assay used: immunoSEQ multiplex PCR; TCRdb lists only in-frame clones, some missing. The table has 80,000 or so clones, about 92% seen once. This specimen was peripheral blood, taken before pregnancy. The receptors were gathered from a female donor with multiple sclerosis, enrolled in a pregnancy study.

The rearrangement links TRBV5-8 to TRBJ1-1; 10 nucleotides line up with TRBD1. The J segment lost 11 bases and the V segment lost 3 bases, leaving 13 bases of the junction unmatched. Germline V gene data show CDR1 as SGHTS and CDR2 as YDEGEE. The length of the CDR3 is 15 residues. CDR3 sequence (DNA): TGTGCCAGCAGCTCAGGGGACAGGGGCGTCTCTGGGGCTTTCTTT. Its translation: CASSSGDRGVSGAFF.

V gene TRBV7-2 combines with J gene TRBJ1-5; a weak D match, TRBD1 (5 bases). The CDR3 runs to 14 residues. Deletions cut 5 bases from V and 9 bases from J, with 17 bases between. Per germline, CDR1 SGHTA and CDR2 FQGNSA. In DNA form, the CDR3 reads TGTGCCAGCAGCACACAGGTCGCGGGAGGGCCCCAGCATTTT. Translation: CASSTQVAGGPQHF.

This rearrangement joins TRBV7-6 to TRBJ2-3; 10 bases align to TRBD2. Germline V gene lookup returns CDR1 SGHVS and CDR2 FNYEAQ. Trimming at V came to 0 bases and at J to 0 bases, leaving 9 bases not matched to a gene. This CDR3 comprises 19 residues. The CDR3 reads CASSLAASGGRSSTDTQYF. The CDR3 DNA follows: TGTGCCAGCAGCTTAGCGGCTAGCGGGGGCAGATCTAGCACAGATACGCAGTATTTT.

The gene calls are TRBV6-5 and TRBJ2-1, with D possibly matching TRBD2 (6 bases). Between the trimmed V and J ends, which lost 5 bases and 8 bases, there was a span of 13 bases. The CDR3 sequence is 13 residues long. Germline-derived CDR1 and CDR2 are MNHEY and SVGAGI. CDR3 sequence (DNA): TGTGCCAGCAGTAGACGACTAGGCGATGAGCAGTTCTTC. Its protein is CASSRRLGDEQFF.

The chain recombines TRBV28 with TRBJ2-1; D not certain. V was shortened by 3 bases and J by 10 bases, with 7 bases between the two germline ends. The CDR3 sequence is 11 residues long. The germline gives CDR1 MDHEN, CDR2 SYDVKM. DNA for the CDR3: TGTGCCAGCAGTTTCCCCCCGGAGCAGTTCTTC. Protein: CASSFPPEQFF. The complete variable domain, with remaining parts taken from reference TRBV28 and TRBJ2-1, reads DVKVTQSSRYLVKRTGEKVFLECVQDMDHENMFWYRQDPGLGLRLIYFSYDVKMKEKGDIPEGYSVSREKKERFSLILESASTNQTSMYLCASSFPPEQFFGPGTRLTVL.